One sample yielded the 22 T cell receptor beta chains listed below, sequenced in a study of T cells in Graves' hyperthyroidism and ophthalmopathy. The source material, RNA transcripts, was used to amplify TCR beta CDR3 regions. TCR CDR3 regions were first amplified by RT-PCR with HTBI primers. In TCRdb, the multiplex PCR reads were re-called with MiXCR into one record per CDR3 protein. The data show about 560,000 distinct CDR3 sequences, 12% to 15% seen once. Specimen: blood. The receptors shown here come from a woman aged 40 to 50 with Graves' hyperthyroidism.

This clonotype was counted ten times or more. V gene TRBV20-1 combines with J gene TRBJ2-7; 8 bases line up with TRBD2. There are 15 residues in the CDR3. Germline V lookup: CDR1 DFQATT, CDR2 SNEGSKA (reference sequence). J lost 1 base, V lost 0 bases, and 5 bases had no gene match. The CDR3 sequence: CSARDGLAGSYEQYF. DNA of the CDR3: TGCAGTGCTAGAGATGGTCTAGCGGGTTCCTACGAGCAGTACTTC.

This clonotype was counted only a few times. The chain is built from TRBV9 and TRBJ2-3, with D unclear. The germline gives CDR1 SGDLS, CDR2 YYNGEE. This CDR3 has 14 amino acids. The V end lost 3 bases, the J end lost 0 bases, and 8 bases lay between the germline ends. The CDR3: CASSEQTSTDTQYF. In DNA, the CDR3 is TGTGCCAGCAGCGAACAGACAAGCACAGATACGCAGTATTTT.

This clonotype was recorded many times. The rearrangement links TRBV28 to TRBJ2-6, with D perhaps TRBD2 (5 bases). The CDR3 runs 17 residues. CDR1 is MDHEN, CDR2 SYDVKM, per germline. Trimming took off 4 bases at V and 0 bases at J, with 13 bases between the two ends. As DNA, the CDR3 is TGTGCCAGCAGTTCAATAGCGCGGAACTCTGGGGCCAACGTCCTGACTTTC. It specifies CASSSIARNSGANVLTF.

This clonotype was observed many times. The CDR3 region has the DNA TGCAGTGCCACGAAGGAGGACGAGCAGTACTTC. It translates to CSATKEDEQYF. The chain employs TRBV20-1 and TRBJ2-7; possible D gene TRBD2, 5 bases. The V and J ends lost 6 bases and 5 bases respectively, with 11 bases between them. Looked up from germline, CDR1 is DFQATT and CDR2 is SNEGSKA (reference sequence). The CDR3 has 11 residues.

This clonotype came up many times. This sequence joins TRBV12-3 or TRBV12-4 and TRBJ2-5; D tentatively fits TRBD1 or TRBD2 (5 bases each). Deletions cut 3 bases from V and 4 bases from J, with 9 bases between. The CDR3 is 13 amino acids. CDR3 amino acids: CASSFAGRETQYF. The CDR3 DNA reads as TGTGCCAGCAGTTTCGCAGGGAGAGAGACCCAGTACTTC.

CDR3 region: CASSQDSGYLRGQYF. Here the CDR3 DNA reads TGTGCCAGCAGCCAAGATTCTGGCTACCTACGAGGGCAGTACTTC. The V gene is TRBV14, the J gene TRBJ2-7; D call uncertain. The CDR3 has 15 residues. Germline V gives CDR1 SGHDN, CDR2 FVKESK. V lost 0 bases and J 9 bases, leaving 18 bases between the germline ends.

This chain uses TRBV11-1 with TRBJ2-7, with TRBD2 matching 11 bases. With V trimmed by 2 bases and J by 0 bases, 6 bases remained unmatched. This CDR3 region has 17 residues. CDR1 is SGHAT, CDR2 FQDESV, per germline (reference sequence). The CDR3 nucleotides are TGTGCCAGCAGCTTAACTAGCGGGAGTGTGAGCTCCTACGAGCAGTACTTC. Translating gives CASSLTSGSVSSYEQYF.

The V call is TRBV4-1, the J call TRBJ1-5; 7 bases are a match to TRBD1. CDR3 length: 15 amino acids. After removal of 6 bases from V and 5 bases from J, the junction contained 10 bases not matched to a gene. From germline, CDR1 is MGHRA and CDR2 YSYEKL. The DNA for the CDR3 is TGCGCCAGCAGTCTAATAAGGGGGCGAGATCAGCCCCAGCATTTT. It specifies CASSLIRGRDQPQHF.

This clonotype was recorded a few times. DNA for the CDR3: TGTGCCAGTAGTCGTAGCGGATTCTACAATGAGCAGTTCTTC. Encoded protein: CASSRSGFYNEQFF. This sequence joins TRBV19 and TRBJ2-1; D possibly corresponds to TRBD2 (6 bases). Trimming removed 5 bases at V and 3 bases at J, with 11 bases between. Germline V lookup: CDR1 LNHDA, CDR2 SQIVND (reference sequence). The CDR3 is made up of 14 amino acids.

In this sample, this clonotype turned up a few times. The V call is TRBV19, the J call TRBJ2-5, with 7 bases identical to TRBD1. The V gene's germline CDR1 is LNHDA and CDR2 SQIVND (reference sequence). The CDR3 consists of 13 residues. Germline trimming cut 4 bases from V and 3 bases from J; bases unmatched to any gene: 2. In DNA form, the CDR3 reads TGTGCCAGTAGTAACACAGGGGAAGAGACCCAGTACTTC. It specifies CASSNTGEETQYF.

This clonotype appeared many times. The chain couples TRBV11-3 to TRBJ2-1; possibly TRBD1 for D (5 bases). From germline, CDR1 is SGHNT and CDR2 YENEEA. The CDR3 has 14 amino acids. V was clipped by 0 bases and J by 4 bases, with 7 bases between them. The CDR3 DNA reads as TGTGCCAGCAGCTTAGAGGCAGGGTACAATGAGCAGTTCTTC. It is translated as CASSLEAGYNEQFF. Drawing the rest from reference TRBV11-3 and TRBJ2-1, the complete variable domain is EAGVVQSPRYKIIEKKQPVAFWCNPISGHNTLYWYLQNLGQGPELLIRYENEEAVDDSQLPKDRFSAERLKGVDSTLKIQPAELGDSAVYLCASSLEAGYNEQFFGPGTRLTVL.

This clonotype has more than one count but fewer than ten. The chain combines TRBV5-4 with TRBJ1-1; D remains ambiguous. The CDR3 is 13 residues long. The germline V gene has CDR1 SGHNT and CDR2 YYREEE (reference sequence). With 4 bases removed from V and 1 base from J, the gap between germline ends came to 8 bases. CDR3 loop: CASSTHSNTEAFF. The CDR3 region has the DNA TGTGCCAGCAGCACCCACTCGAACACTGAAGCTTTCTTT.

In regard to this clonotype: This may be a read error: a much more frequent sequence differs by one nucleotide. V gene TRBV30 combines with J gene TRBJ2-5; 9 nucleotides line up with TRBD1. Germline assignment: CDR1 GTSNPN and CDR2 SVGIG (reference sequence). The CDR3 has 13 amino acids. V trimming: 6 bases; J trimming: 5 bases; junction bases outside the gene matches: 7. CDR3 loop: CACDTGGSETQYF. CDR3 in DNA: TGTGCCTGCGACACAGGGGGCAGTGAGACCCAGTACTTC.

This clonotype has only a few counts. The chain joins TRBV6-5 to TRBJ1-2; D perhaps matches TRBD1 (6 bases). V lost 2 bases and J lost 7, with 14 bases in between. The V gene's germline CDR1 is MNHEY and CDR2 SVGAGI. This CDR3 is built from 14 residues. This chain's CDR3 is CASSYGGGLSGYTF. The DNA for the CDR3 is TGTGCCAGCAGTTACGGTGGGGGGCTTAGTGGCTACACCTTC.

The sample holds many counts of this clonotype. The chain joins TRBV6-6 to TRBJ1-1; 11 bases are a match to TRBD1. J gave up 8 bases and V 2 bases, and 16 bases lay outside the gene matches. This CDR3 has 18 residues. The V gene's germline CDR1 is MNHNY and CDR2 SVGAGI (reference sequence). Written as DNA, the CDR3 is TGTGCCAGCAGTTACGACCTGGGACAGGGGGTTCTCCCCGGAGAAGCTTTCTTT. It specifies CASSYDLGQGVLPGEAFF.

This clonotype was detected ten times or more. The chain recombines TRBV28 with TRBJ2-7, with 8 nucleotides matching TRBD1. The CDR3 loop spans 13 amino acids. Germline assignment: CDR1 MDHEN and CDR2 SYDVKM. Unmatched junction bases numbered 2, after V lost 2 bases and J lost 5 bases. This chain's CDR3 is CASSLQGADEQYF. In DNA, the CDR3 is TGTGCCAGCAGTTTACAGGGGGCCGACGAGCAGTACTTC.

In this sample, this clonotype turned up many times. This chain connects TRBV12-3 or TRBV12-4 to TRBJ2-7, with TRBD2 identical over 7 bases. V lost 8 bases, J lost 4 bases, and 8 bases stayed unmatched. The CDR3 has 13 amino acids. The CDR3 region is CASGGGELYEQYF. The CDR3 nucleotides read TGTGCCAGCGGGGGGGGGGAGCTGTACGAGCAGTACTTC.

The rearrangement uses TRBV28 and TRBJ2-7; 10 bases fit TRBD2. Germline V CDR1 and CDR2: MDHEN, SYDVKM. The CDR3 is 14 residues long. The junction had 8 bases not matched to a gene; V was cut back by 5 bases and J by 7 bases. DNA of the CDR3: TGTGCCAGCAGTCCTCTAGCGGGAGTTGGGGAGCAGTACTTC. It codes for CASSPLAGVGEQYF.

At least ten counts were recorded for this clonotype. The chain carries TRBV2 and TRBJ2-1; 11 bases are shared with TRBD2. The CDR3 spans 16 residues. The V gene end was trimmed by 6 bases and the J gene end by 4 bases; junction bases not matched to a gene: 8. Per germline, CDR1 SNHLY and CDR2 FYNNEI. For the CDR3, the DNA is TGTGCCAGCAGGGGCATAGCGGGAGGGATATACAATGAGCAGTTCTTC. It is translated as CASRGIAGGIYNEQFF.

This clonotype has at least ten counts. The CDR3 protein is CASSLSGIPLQNEQFF. CDR3 coding DNA: TGTGCCAGCAGTTTATCAGGGATCCCGTTACAGAATGAGCAGTTCTTC. The J gene is TRBJ2-1, the V gene TRBV12-3 or TRBV12-4, with D tentatively TRBD1 (5 bases). V was clipped by 2 bases and J by 7 bases, with 18 bases between them. The CDR3 spans 16 residues.

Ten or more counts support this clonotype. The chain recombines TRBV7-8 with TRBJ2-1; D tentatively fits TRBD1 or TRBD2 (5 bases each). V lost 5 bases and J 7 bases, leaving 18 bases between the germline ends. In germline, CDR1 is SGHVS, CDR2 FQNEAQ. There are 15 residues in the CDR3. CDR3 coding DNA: TGTGCCAGCAGCCTAGTGGGGGTGAGGGGTAATGAGCAGTTCTTC. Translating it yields CASSLVGVRGNEQFF.

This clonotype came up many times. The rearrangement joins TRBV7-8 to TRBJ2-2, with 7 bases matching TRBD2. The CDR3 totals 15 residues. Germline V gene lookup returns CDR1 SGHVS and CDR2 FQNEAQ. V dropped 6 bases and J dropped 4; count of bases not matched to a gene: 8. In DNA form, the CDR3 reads TGTGCCAGCAGACCTCCCGGGACTACCACCGGGGAGCTGTTTTTT. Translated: CASRPPGTTTGELFF.